The clone carrying this T cell receptor (beta chain) was found many times. TCRdb re-analysed the 5' RACE reads in MiXCR, keeping a single row per CDR3 protein. Among under 85,000 distinct CDR3 sequences listed, roughly an eighth were seen once. The sample originates from a study of early T cells in non-severe SARS-CoV-2 infection. Germline values: CDR1 SNHLY, CDR2 FYNNEI. Trimming cost V 8 bases and J 3 bases; bases outside gene matches: 4. The CDR3 has 14 amino acids. The receptor comes from an adult who was a healthcare worker with PCR-confirmed SARS-CoV-2 infection or an uninfected control (not recorded which). The chain links TRBV2 to TRBJ1-5; 10 bases fit TRBD1. Sequenced input: whole blood. The CDR3 is CASRTGGPNQPQHF. CDR3 nucleotide sequence: TGTGCCAGCCGGACAGGGGGACCCAATCAGCCCCAGCATTTT.